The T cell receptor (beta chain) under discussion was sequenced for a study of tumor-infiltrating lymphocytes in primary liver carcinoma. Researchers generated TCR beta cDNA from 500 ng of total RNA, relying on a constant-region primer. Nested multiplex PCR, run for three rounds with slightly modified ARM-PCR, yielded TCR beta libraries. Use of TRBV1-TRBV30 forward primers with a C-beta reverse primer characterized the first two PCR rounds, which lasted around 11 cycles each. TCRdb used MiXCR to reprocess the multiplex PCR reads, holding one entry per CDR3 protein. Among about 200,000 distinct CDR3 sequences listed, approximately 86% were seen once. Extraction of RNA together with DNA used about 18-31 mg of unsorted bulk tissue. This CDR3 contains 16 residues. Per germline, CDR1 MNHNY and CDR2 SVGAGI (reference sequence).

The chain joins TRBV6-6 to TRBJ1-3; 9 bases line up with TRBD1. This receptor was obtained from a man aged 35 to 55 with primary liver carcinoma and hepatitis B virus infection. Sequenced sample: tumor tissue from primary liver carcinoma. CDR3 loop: CTSSRRTGGTGNTIYF. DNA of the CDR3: TGTACTAGCAGCAGAAGAACAGGGGGCACTGGAAACACCATATATTTT.